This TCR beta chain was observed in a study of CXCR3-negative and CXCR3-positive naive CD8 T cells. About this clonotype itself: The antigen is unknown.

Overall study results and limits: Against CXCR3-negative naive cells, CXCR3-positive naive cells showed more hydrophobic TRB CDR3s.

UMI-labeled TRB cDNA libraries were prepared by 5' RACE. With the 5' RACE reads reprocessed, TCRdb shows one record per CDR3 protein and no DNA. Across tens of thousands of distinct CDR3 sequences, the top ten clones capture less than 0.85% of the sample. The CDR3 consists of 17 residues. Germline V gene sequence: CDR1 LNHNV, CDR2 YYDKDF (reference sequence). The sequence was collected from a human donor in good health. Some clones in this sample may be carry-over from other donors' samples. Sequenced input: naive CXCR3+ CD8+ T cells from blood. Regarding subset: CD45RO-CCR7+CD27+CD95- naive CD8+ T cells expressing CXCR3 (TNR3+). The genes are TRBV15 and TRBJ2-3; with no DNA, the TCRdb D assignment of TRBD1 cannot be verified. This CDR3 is CATSRDGAGINTDTQYF.